One sample yielded the 18 T cell receptor beta chains listed below, sequenced in a study of molecular identifiers for immune sequencing clone quantification. TCRdb recomputed calls from the PCR reads with MiXCR, one row per CDR3 protein. There are about 510,000 distinct CDR3 sequences in the sample; about 25% occur only once, and around 0.8% lies in the top ten. Sequenced sample: naive CD8+ T cells from blood, with Jurkat cell RNA spiked in. Subset described: FACS-sorted CD8+CD4-CCR7+CD45RA+ naive T cells. The receptors stem from a human donor in good health. Some libraries in this study had Jurkat cell RNA spiked in.

CDR3: CASSQEWGAGSPLHF. CDR3 coding DNA: TGCGCCAGCAGCCAAGAATGGGGGGCGGGTTCACCCCTCCACTTT. The rearrangement uses TRBV4-1 and TRBJ1-6; perhaps TRBD1 as D (6 bases). The CDR3 is 15 residues long. V was clipped by 0 bases and J by 9 bases, with 12 bases between them. Germline assignment: CDR1 MGHRA and CDR2 YSYEKL.

There are many counts of this clonotype. This chain links TRBV13 with TRBJ2-5; D call uncertain. CDR3 size: 14 residues. Trimming took off 6 bases at V and 2 bases at J, with 13 bases between the two ends. Germline values: CDR1 PRHDT, CDR2 FYEKMQ (reference sequence). This CDR3 reads CASRPRGAQETQYF. DNA for the CDR3: TGTGCCAGCAGACCCCGTGGAGCTCAAGAGACCCAGTACTTC.

There are many counts of this clonotype. The chain joins TRBV5-1 to TRBJ2-7; TRBD2 agrees at 7 bases. Germline trimming cut 0 bases from V and 3 bases from J; bases unmatched to any gene: 3. Germline V CDR1 and CDR2: SGHRS, YFSETQ. The CDR3 consists of 14 residues. The CDR3 DNA reads TGCGCCAGCAGCTTGGACCGGGACTACTACGAGCAGTACTTC. Protein: CASSLDRDYYEQYF.

This clonotype was seen many times. J is TRBJ2-2 and V is TRBV29-1; 9 nucleotides agree with TRBD1. The length of the CDR3 is 15 residues. V lost 2 bases and J lost 7; bases outside the gene matches: 8. CDR1 and CDR2 (germline): SQVTM, ANQGSEA. CDR3 coding DNA: TGCAGCGTTGAATCACAGGGGGCAATAGGCGGGGAGCTGTTTTTT. This gives the protein CSVESQGAIGGELFF.

This clonotype was seen at least ten times. V is TRBV7-9 and J is TRBJ2-3; D possibly corresponds to TRBD2 (5 bases). The V gene lost 4 bases and the J gene lost 2 bases, with 10 bases spanning the gap. In germline, CDR1 is SEHNR, CDR2 FQNEAQ (reference sequence). The CDR3 has 14 residues. Here the CDR3 reads CASSSHGLTDTQYF. CDR3 nucleotides: TGTGCCAGCAGCTCCCACGGACTCACAGATACGCAGTATTTT.

The V call is TRBV7-9, the J call TRBJ1-1, with D maybe TRBD1 (5 bases). Trimming took 5 bases from V and 5 from J, leaving 12 bases between them. Germline V gene data show CDR1 as SEHNR and CDR2 as FQNEAQ (reference sequence). There are 13 residues in the CDR3. DNA for the CDR3: TGTGCCAGCAGCACATCAGAGGGGACTGAAGCTTTCTTT. Its translation: CASSTSEGTEAFF.

This clonotype was found many times. The genes are TRBV7-9 and TRBJ2-3, with a weak D call TRBD1 (6 bases). The ends were cut back, 3 bases at V and 1 base at J, with 17 bases in the middle. The CDR3 length is 17 residues. Germline V gene sequence: CDR1 SEHNR, CDR2 FQNEAQ (reference sequence). The CDR3 nucleotides are TGTGCCAGCAGCTTCACCGGGACACGAGGGGGCACAGATACGCAGTATTTT. Translated: CASSFTGTRGGTDTQYF.

The table lists this clonotype with a few counts. The chain couples TRBV2 to TRBJ2-2; the D gene is possibly TRBD1 (5 bases). Per germline, CDR1 SNHLY and CDR2 FYNNEI. The CDR3 has 13 residues. V shed 4 bases and J shed 7 bases, with 10 bases lying between them. The CDR3, as DNA: TGTGCCAGCAGTGTAGGGGTACACGGGGAGCTGTTTTTT. Amino acid sequence: CASSVGVHGELFF.

The chain combines TRBV14 with TRBJ1-5, with D possibly being TRBD1 (5 bases). The germline V and J ends were trimmed by 5 bases and 2 bases, with 16 bases remaining between them. CDR3 length: 16 residues. Germline V gene lookup returns CDR1 SGHDN and CDR2 FVKESK. The CDR3 DNA sequence: TGTGCCAGCAGCGACCGGGACCGGCGGGGCAATCAGCCCCAGCATTTT. This sequence encodes CASSDRDRRGNQPQHF.

The chain is built from TRBV30 and TRBJ1-2; no reliable D call. V was shortened by 4 bases and J by 1 base, with 10 bases between the two germline ends. The germline CDR1 and CDR2 sequences are GTSNPN and SVGIG (reference sequence). The CDR3 runs 13 residues. In DNA, the CDR3 is TGTGCCTGGAACGCTGGCGGTAACTATGGCTACACCTTC. Its protein product is CAWNAGGNYGYTF.

This clonotype was found a few times. The CDR3 nucleotides are TGTGCCAGCAGCCGGCAGAGGCTAACCTACAATGAGCAGTTCTTC. This gives the protein CASSRQRLTYNEQFF. The chain uses TRBV3-1 and TRBJ2-1; no firm D call. Per germline, CDR1 LGHDT and CDR2 YNNKEL (reference sequence). Deletions cut 4 bases from V and 2 bases from J, with 12 bases between. The CDR3 runs 15 residues.

The gene calls are TRBV4-1 and TRBJ2-3; TRBD2 is a possible D gene (6 bases). This CDR3 comprises 16 residues. Per germline, CDR1 MGHRA and CDR2 YSYEKL. V dropped 4 bases and J dropped 2 bases, with 16 bases sitting between them. CDR3 sequence (DNA): TGCGCCAGCAGCCTAAATGAGGGACTTAACACAGATACGCAGTATTTT. Its translation is CASSLNEGLNTDTQYF.

A single count supports this clonotype. This sequence joins TRBV4-2 and TRBJ2-7; 11 bases line up with TRBD2. CDR1 is LGHNA, CDR2 YNFKEQ, per germline. The CDR3 is made up of 19 amino acids. J was trimmed by 4 bases and V by 0 bases; bases with no gene match: 14. The CDR3 sequence is CASSQDNSGRASGGYEQYF. In nucleotides, the CDR3 is TGTGCCAGCAGCCAAGATAATAGCGGGAGGGCCAGCGGGGGATACGAGCAGTACTTC.

The chain has TRBV6-2 or TRBV6-3 and TRBJ2-5, with D possibly being TRBD1 or TRBD2 (5 bases each). The germline CDR1 and CDR2 sequences are MNHEY and SVGEGT. This CDR3 contains 14 residues. Trimming removed 6 bases at V and 1 base at J, with 12 bases between. CDR3 protein: CASRPRGSQETQYF. In nucleotides, the CDR3 is TGTGCCAGCAGGCCCCGGGGCAGCCAAGAGACCCAGTACTTC.

As regards this clonotype: A read error is possible here, since a much larger clone lies one base away. The gene calls are TRBV2 and TRBJ1-5; TRBD1 matches at 11 bases. This CDR3 has 15 amino acids. Germline V gene sequence: CDR1 SNHLY, CDR2 FYNNEI. Unmatched junction bases numbered 8, after V lost 8 bases and J lost 5 bases. The DNA of the CDR3 is TGTGCCAGCGGACCGGGACAGGGGGACTATCAGCCCCAGCATTTT. Residues: CASGPGQGDYQPQHF.

In its sample, this clonotype was seen a few times. This chain joins TRBV7-9 and TRBJ2-1; D is uncertain. The germline CDR1 and CDR2 sequences are SEHNR and FQNEAQ (reference sequence). Trimming took 1 base from V and 9 from J, leaving 13 bases between them. The CDR3 runs to 14 residues. The CDR3 DNA is TGTGCCAGCAGCTTAGTTAGTAGCATGCGTGAGCAGTTCTTC. Translating gives CASSLVSSMREQFF. Full variable domain (missing parts from reference TRBV7-9 and TRBJ2-1): DTGVSQNPRHKITKRGQNVTFRCDPISEHNRLYWYRQTLGQGPEFLTYFQNEAQLEKSRLLSDRFSAERPKGSFSTLEIQRTEQGDSAMYLCASSLVSSMREQFFGPGTRLTVL.

Points on this clonotype: The missing conserved phenylalanine or tryptophan at the end of this CDR3 makes a read error likely. The chain joins TRBV20-1 to TRBJ2-3; tentative D call: TRBD2 (5 bases). CDR1 is DFQATT, CDR2 SNEGSKA, per germline (reference sequence). This CDR3 has 15 residues. Trimming stripped 0 bases from V and 0 bases from J, with 10 bases between. CDR3 in DNA: TGCAGTGCTAGAGATCGACTATCGAGCACAGATACGCAGTATTCT. It yields the protein CSARDRLSSTDTQYS.

On this clonotype itself: Relative to the germline gene, one junction end is altered; a read error may explain this. The rearrangement links TRBV6-6 to TRBJ1-5; no clear D. The CDR3 loop spans 15 amino acids. Germline CDR1 is MNHNY and CDR2 is SVGAGI (reference sequence). The CDR3 reads CAGSPENNSNQPQHF. The CDR3 DNA sequence: TGTGCCGGCAGCCCCGAAAATAATAGCAATCAGCCCCAGCATTTT.